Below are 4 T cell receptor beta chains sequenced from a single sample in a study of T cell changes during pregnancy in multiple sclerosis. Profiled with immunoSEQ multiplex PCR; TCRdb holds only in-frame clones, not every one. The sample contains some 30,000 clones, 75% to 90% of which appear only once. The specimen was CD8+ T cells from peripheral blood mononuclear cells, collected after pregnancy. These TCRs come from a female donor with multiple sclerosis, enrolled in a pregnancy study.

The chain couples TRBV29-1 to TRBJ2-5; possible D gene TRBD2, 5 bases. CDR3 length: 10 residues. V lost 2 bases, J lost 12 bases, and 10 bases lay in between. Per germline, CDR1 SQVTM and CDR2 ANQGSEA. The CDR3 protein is CSVESREKYF. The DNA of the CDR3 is TGCAGCGTTGAAAGCCGGGAAAAGTACTTC.

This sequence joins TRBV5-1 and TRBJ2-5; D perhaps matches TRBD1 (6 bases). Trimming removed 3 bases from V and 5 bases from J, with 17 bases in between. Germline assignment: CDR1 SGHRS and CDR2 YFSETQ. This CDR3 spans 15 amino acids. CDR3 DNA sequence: TGCGCCAGCAGCTCAACAGGGATAGTCGGGGAGACCCAGTACTTC. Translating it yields CASSSTGIVGETQYF.

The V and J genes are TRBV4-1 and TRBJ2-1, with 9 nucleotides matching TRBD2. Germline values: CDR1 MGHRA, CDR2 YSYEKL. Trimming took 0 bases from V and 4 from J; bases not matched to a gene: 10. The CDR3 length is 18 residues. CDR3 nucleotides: TGCGCCAGCAGCCAAGAAGGGGCGGGGGGGAGCAGTTACAATGAGCAGTTCTTC. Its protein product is CASSQEGAGGSSYNEQFF.

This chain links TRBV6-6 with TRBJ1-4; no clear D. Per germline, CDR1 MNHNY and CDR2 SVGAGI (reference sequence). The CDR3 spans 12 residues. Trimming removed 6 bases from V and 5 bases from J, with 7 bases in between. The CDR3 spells CASSPLNEKLFF. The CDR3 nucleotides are TGTGCCAGCAGCCCCCTCAATGAAAAACTGTTTTTT.